One and the same sample provided the 21 T cell receptor beta chains below, sequenced in a study of T cell changes during pregnancy in multiple sclerosis. Method: immunoSEQ multiplex PCR; TCRdb's copy keeps in-frame clones and lacks some. The table records 65,000 to 75,000 clones, just under 95% of them present only once. The material sequenced was peripheral blood, taken after pregnancy. Receptor source: a female donor in good health, enrolled as a control in a pregnancy study.

The chain employs TRBV2 and TRBJ2-5, with 12 bases aligning to TRBD2. The length of the CDR3 is 15 residues. CDR1 is SNHLY and CDR2 is FYNNEI in the germline V gene. V lost 6 bases, J lost 8 bases, and 10 bases stayed unmatched. CDR3 loop: CASRRLAGAQGTQYF. CDR3 DNA: TGTGCCAGCAGAAGACTAGCGGGGGCCCAAGGTACCCAGTACTTC.

The chain recombines TRBV5-1 with TRBJ2-1, with 9 bases lining up with TRBD2. Unmatched junction bases numbered 0, after V lost 3 bases and J lost 8 bases. The CDR3 spans 12 residues. Germline CDR1 reads SGHRS; CDR2 reads YFSETQ. CDR3 sequence (DNA): TGCGCCAGCAGCTGGACTAGCGATGAGCAGTTCTTC. This translates into CASSWTSDEQFF.

This chain joins TRBV7-9 and TRBJ1-6; 10 bases fit TRBD1. Germline V gene sequence: CDR1 SEHNR, CDR2 FQNEAQ (reference sequence). After removal of 8 bases from V and 10 bases from J, the junction contained 5 bases not matched to a gene. The CDR3 extends over 13 amino acids. This chain's CDR3 is CASGTGVESPLHF. In DNA form, the CDR3 reads TGTGCCAGCGGGACAGGGGTCGAATCACCCCTCCACTTT.

This rearrangement joins TRBV5-1 to TRBJ2-1; maybe TRBD2 (6 bases). From germline, CDR1 is SGHRS and CDR2 YFSETQ. The V end was cut by 4 bases, the J end by 2 bases, with 13 bases between. CDR3 length equals 15 residues. CDR3 amino acids: CASSDGGNTYNEQFF. Written as DNA, the CDR3 is TGCGCCAGCAGCGATGGCGGGAATACCTACAATGAGCAGTTCTTC.

The V call is TRBV29-1, the J call TRBJ2-7, with 11 bases fitting TRBD2. CDR3 size: 14 residues. The V segment lost 7 bases and the J segment 7 bases; nucleotides outside the gene matches: 12. Germline CDR1 is SQVTM and CDR2 is ANQGSEA. CDR3 DNA sequence: TGCAGCGCTGTAGCGGGGGGGAGGGCCCGGGAGCAGTACTTC. Its protein is CSAVAGGRAREQYF.

The chain is built from TRBV6-1 and TRBJ2-5; 8 bases are a match to TRBD2. Germline CDR1 reads MNHNS; CDR2 reads SASEGT. With V trimmed by 3 bases and J by 7 bases, 13 bases remained unmatched. The CDR3 sequence is 16 residues long. The CDR3 DNA is TGTGCCAGCAGTGATGTTAGCGGGGAAAAACGGGGGACCCAGTACTTC. As protein: CASSDVSGEKRGTQYF.

The chain links TRBV4-3 to TRBJ1-5; D unclear. V shed 1 base and J shed 7 bases, with 11 bases lying between them. The CDR3 is 14 amino acids. CDR1 is LGHNA, CDR2 YSLEER, per germline. Written as DNA, the CDR3 is TGCGCCAGCAGCCAAGTCCGGGGAACACAGCCCCAGCATTTT. Translated: CASSQVRGTQPQHF.

CDR3 sequence: CASSPPDRRNQPQHF. CDR3 in DNA: TGTGCCAGCAGTCCCCCCGACAGACGCAATCAGCCCCAGCATTTT. The V and J genes are TRBV28 and TRBJ1-5; tentatively, D is TRBD1 (5 bases). The V and J ends lost 5 bases and 2 bases respectively, with 13 bases between them. The CDR3 loop spans 15 amino acids. Germline V gene sequence: CDR1 MDHEN, CDR2 SYDVKM.

In this sample, this clone turned up a few times. The genes are TRBV27 and TRBJ1-6; 8 positions agree with TRBD1. CDR1 and CDR2 (germline): MNHEY, SMNVEV (reference sequence). With V trimmed by 6 bases and J by 7 bases, 5 bases remained unmatched. The CDR3 covers 14 residues. The CDR3 coding sequence is TGTGCCAGCAGCAAGACAGGGGTAAATTCACCCCTCCACTTT. Translated: CASSKTGVNSPLHF.

The chain uses TRBV28 and TRBJ1-6; perhaps TRBD1 as D (6 bases). CDR1 and CDR2 (germline): MDHEN, SYDVKM. Trimming left V 6 bases short and J 6 bases short, with 15 bases between. The CDR3 extends over 15 amino acids. The DNA of the CDR3 is TGTGCCAGCAGCCCAACGACAGGTGCTAATTCACCCCTCCACTTT. Translating gives CASSPTTGANSPLHF. The variable domain in full, completed from reference TRBV28 and TRBJ1-6, reads DVKVTQSSRYLVKRTGEKVFLECVQDMDHENMFWYRQDPGLGLRLIYFSYDVKMKEKGDIPEGYSVSREKKERFSLILESASTNQTSMYLCASSPTTGANSPLHFGNGTRLTVT.

The chain uses TRBV4-3 and TRBJ2-3; maybe TRBD2 (6 bases). Germline V gene lookup returns CDR1 LGHNA and CDR2 YSLEER. The CDR3 sequence is 16 residues long. Trimming removed 3 bases from V and 6 bases from J, with 19 bases in between. CDR3 sequence reads: CASSQATTSLTDTQYF. The CDR3 bases are TGCGCCAGCAGCCAGGCTACTACTAGCCTGACGGATACGCAGTATTTT.

The J gene is TRBJ1-1, the V gene TRBV28; possibly TRBD1 for D (6 bases). V lost 5 bases and J lost 5, with 21 bases in between. The CDR3 spans 16 residues. Germline assignment: CDR1 MDHEN and CDR2 SYDVKM. CDR3 sequence: CASSPASGEIGTEAFF. Here the CDR3 DNA reads TGTGCCAGCAGTCCGGCCTCAGGGGAAATAGGGACTGAAGCTTTCTTT.

This sequence joins TRBV7-9 and TRBJ2-3, with D possibly being TRBD2 (5 bases). V was pared by 5 bases and J by 0 bases, with 12 bases between. Germline V lookup: CDR1 SEHNR, CDR2 FQNEAQ (reference sequence). The CDR3 runs to 15 residues. CDR3 region: CASSPSGESTDTQYF. The DNA of the CDR3 is TGTGCCAGCAGCCCCTCCGGGGAAAGCACAGATACGCAGTATTTT.

The rearrangement links TRBV5-1 to TRBJ2-2; 11 bases map to TRBD2. Germline CDR1 is SGHRS and CDR2 is YFSETQ. The CDR3 extends over 19 amino acids. J lost 6 bases, V lost 0 bases, and 13 bases had no gene match. The CDR3 DNA is TGCGCCAGCAGCTTGGACGTTAGCGGGAGGGCCGGATCTGCCGGGGAGCTGTTTTTT. This codes for CASSLDVSGRAGSAGELFF.

The J gene is TRBJ1-2, the V gene TRBV7-9; 12 bases are a match to TRBD1. Trimming removed 5 bases from V and 7 bases from J; junction bases left unmatched: 11. The V gene's germline CDR1 is SEHNR and CDR2 FQNEAQ (reference sequence). The CDR3 extends over 16 amino acids. The CDR3 loop reads CASSKGQGAVRRGYTF. CDR3 DNA: TGTGCCAGCAGCAAGGGACAGGGGGCTGTTCGTCGTGGCTACACCTTC.

The chain has TRBV5-8 and TRBJ2-7, with TRBD2 as a possible D gene (5 bases). This CDR3 comprises 15 residues. CDR1 is SGHTS, CDR2 YDEGEE, per germline. The V and J ends lost 0 bases and 0 bases respectively, with 10 bases between them. CDR3 loop: CASSLAWESSYEQYF. The CDR3 DNA reads TGTGCCAGCAGCTTGGCCTGGGAGAGCTCCTACGAGCAGTACTTC. Variable domain in full (rest from reference TRBV5-8 and TRBJ2-7): EAGVTQSPTHLIKTRGQQATLRCSPISGHTSVYWYQQALGLGLQFLLWYDEGEERNRGNFPPRFSGRQFPNYSSELNVNALELEDSALYLCASSLAWESSYEQYFGPGTRLTVT.

The chain links TRBV28 to TRBJ1-3, with 10 bases identical to TRBD1. Germline V lookup: CDR1 MDHEN, CDR2 SYDVKM. The CDR3 sequence is 16 residues long. The V and J ends lost 7 bases and 4 bases, in that order; junction bases with no gene match: 10. The chain's CDR3 is CASKNQGQGSGNTIYF. The CDR3 DNA reads as TGTGCCAGCAAAAACCAGGGACAGGGGAGCGGAAACACCATATATTTT.

This chain uses TRBV7-2 with TRBJ2-3, with D tentatively TRBD1 (5 bases). CDR1 and CDR2 from the germline V gene are SGHTA and FQGNSA. V lost 2 bases to trimming and J lost 6 bases, with 12 bases between them. The CDR3 totals 14 residues. The CDR3: CASSLSQASDTQYF. DNA of the CDR3: TGTGCCAGCAGCTTATCACAGGCGAGCGATACGCAGTATTTT. Variable domain in full (rest from reference TRBV7-2 and TRBJ2-3): GAGVSQSPSNKVTEKGKDVELRCDPISGHTALYWYRQSLGQGLEFLIYFQGNSAPDKSGLPSDRFSAERTGGSVSTLTIQRTQQEDSAVYLCASSLSQASDTQYFGPGTRLTVL.

The chain recombines TRBV18 with TRBJ1-4; D unclear. The CDR3 is 14 amino acids. Germline V gene data show CDR1 as KGHSH and CDR2 as LQKENI. Trimming took 3 bases from V and 6 from J, leaving 11 bases between them. The CDR3 is CASSPASSHEKLFF. CDR3 bases: TGTGCCAGCTCACCGGCAAGTTCGCATGAAAAACTGTTTTTT.

The chain is built from TRBV7-9 and TRBJ1-4; a weak D match, TRBD1 (5 bases). In germline, CDR1 is SEHNR, CDR2 FQNEAQ (reference sequence). The CDR3 is 15 amino acids. With 6 bases removed from V and 0 bases from J, the gap between germline ends came to 11 bases. CDR3 in DNA: TGTGCCAGCAGGGATACAGGTGCAACTAATGAAAAACTGTTTTTT. It codes for CASRDTGATNEKLFF. The full variable domain, completed using reference TRBV7-9 and TRBJ1-4, is DTGVSQNPRHKITKRGQNVTFRCDPISEHNRLYWYRQTLGQGPEFLTYFQNEAQLEKSRLLSDRFSAERPKGSFSTLEIQRTEQGDSAMYLCASRDTGATNEKLFFGSGTQLSVL.

This chain uses TRBV2 with TRBJ2-7, with a weak D call TRBD1 (5 bases). CDR3 size: 13 residues. Trimming pared 3 bases from V and 3 bases from J, leaving 9 bases between. Germline CDR1 is SNHLY and CDR2 is FYNNEI. This chain's CDR3 is CASSDRVYYEQYF. The CDR3, as DNA: TGTGCCAGCAGTGACAGGGTGTACTACGAGCAGTACTTC.